The 20 T cell receptor beta chains below all came from one sample that was sequenced in a study of breast tumors, draining lymph nodes, adjacent tissues. TCRdb fed the multiplex PCR reads into MiXCR, producing one record per CDR3 protein. Altogether 250,000 or so distinct CDR3 sequences are present, roughly 30% being singletons, with the ten largest covering 0.85% to 1.3%. The lymph nodes were axillary draining lymph nodes from breast cancer patients. Sequences were obtained from axillary lymph node tissue. Receptor source: a female donor with breast cancer. Some clones in this sample may be carry-over from other donors' samples.

This chain joins TRBV25-1 and TRBJ2-5; the match to TRBD1 covers 10 bases. The V segment lost 4 bases and the J segment 2 bases; nucleotides outside the gene matches: 4. The CDR3 spans 15 residues. Looked up from germline, CDR1 is MGHDK and CDR2 is SYGVNS. The CDR3, as DNA: TGTGCCAGCAGTGTTCTGGGACAGGGGCAAGAGACCCAGTACTTC. Amino acid sequence: CASSVLGQGQETQYF.

This clonotype was recorded at least ten times. The chain combines TRBV7-2 with TRBJ2-3, with TRBD2 matching 12 bases. CDR3 size: 17 residues. With V trimmed by 2 bases and J by 3 bases, 6 bases remained unmatched. From germline, CDR1 is SGHTA and CDR2 FQGNSA. The chain's CDR3 is CASSLKTSGRGTDTQYF. The CDR3 DNA reads TGTGCCAGCAGCTTAAAGACTAGCGGGAGAGGGACAGATACGCAGTATTTT.

This clonotype was recorded at least ten times. This rearrangement joins TRBV20-1 to TRBJ2-7, with TRBD1 matching 7 bases. The CDR3 totals 15 residues. Trimming cost V 0 bases and J 2 bases; bases outside gene matches: 7. Looked up from germline, CDR1 is DFQATT and CDR2 is SNEGSKA (reference sequence). The CDR3 nucleotides are TGCAGTGCTAGAGATCGGAGACAGGGAACCTACGAGCAGTACTTC. This gives the protein CSARDRRQGTYEQYF.

This clonotype was recorded at least ten times. The CDR3 loop is CASSFWGIGYEQYF. The CDR3 DNA reads TGTGCCAGCAGCTTTTGGGGTATCGGCTACGAGCAGTACTTC. The V and J genes are TRBV5-4 and TRBJ2-7; D unclear. The CDR3 totals 14 residues. The germline CDR1 and CDR2 sequences are SGHNT and YYREEE (reference sequence). Trimming stripped 2 bases from V and 3 bases from J, with 12 bases between.

This clonotype was counted ten times or more. The rearrangement links TRBV6-1 to TRBJ2-1; D unclear. Germline CDR1 MNHNS, CDR2 SASEGT. The CDR3 length is 12 residues. V lost 10 bases to trimming and J lost 2 bases, with 9 bases between them. CDR3: CAIWDTYNEQFF. CDR3 coding DNA: TGTGCCATATGGGATACCTACAATGAGCAGTTCTTC.

This clonotype was observed a handful of times. The gene calls are TRBV5-4 and TRBJ2-1; no firm D call. Trimming left V 0 bases short and J 10 bases short, with 8 bases between. Germline CDR1 SGHNT, CDR2 YYREEE (reference sequence). The CDR3 runs to 12 residues. The chain's CDR3 is CASSLGLIEQFF. DNA for the CDR3: TGTGCCAGCAGCTTGGGACTTATCGAGCAGTTCTTC.

The chain has TRBV7-3 and TRBJ2-5; 12 nucleotides align to TRBD2. CDR1 is SGHTA, CDR2 FQGTGA, per germline. The CDR3 consists of 17 residues. With V trimmed by 3 bases and J by 0 bases, 5 bases remained unmatched. The CDR3 loop is CASSFGLAGGYQETQYF. CDR3 nucleotides: TGTGCCAGCAGCTTTGGCCTAGCGGGAGGGTACCAAGAGACCCAGTACTTC.

This clonotype was seen a few times. This may be a read error: a much more frequent sequence differs by one nucleotide. This chain links TRBV11-2 with TRBJ2-5; TRBD2 is a possible D gene (6 bases). This CDR3 region has 14 residues. V was pared by 5 bases and J by 5 bases, with 15 bases between. CDR1 is SGHAT and CDR2 is FQNNGV in the germline V gene. DNA for the CDR3: TGTGCCAGCAGCGTAGGGGCGGGAACGGAGACCCAGTACTTC. As protein: CASSVGAGTETQYF.

The chain combines TRBV12-3 or TRBV12-4 with TRBJ2-5; tentative D call: TRBD2 (5 bases). This CDR3 region has 13 residues. Trimming removed 8 bases from V and 8 bases from J, with 18 bases in between. In nucleotides, the CDR3 is TGTGCCAGCGCCCCAACGGGAATGGAAACCCAGTACTTC. The encoded protein is CASAPTGMETQYF.

This clonotype was detected ten times or more. The gene calls are TRBV19 and TRBJ2-5; 10 nucleotides line up with TRBD2. The CDR3 length is 17 residues. Trimming at V came to 1 base and at J to 5 bases, leaving 10 bases not matched to a gene. CDR1 is LNHDA and CDR2 is SQIVND in the germline V gene (reference sequence). CDR3 bases: TGTGCCAGTAGTATAGGACTAGCGGGTTCAGGGGGGGAGACCCAGTACTTC. Protein sequence: CASSIGLAGSGGETQYF.

This clonotype has at least ten counts. This chain joins TRBV24-1 and TRBJ2-2, with D perhaps matching TRBD2 (6 bases). Germline CDR1 reads KGHDR; CDR2 reads SFDVKD. The CDR3 runs 16 residues. V was trimmed by 2 bases and J by 3 bases, leaving 12 bases between them. Written as DNA, the CDR3 is TGTGCCACCAGTGATTCAACGGGAGTTTACACCGGGGAGCTGTTTTTT. It codes for CATSDSTGVYTGELFF.

In this sample, this clonotype turned up many times. J is TRBJ2-7 and V is TRBV11-2; perhaps TRBD2 as D (5 bases). Germline assignment: CDR1 SGHAT and CDR2 FQNNGV. V was clipped by 0 bases and J by 0 bases, with 12 bases between them. CDR3 size: 16 residues. CDR3: CASSLDHSVSSYEQYF. CDR3 sequence (DNA): TGTGCCAGCAGCTTAGATCATAGCGTGAGCTCCTACGAGCAGTACTTC.

This clonotype was counted ten times or more. V usage is TRBV5-1 and J usage is TRBJ2-2; 8 bases map to TRBD1. With V trimmed by 3 bases and J by 7 bases, 11 bases remained unmatched. Germline CDR1 and CDR2: SGHRS and YFSETQ. The CDR3 runs 16 residues. DNA for the CDR3: TGCGCCAGCAGCTGGAAAGGACAGGGCGGAATCGGGGAGCTGTTTTTT. This gives the protein CASSWKGQGGIGELFF.

This clonotype was seen repeatedly, ten times or more. The chain links TRBV19 to TRBJ2-2; D is perhaps TRBD2 (6 bases). V dropped 3 bases and J dropped 5 bases, with 10 bases sitting between them. Germline-derived CDR1 and CDR2 are LNHDA and SQIVND (reference sequence). The length of the CDR3 is 14 residues. For the CDR3, the DNA is TGTGCCAGTAGTATGGGCGGGGTGACCGGGGAGCTGTTTTTT. Translation: CASSMGGVTGELFF.

This clonotype was detected many times. The chain employs TRBV5-6 and TRBJ2-1, with D uncertain. This CDR3 has 16 amino acids. CDR1 is SGHDT and CDR2 is YYEEEE in the germline V gene. V shed 0 bases and J shed 0 bases, with 10 bases lying between them. The chain's CDR3 is CASSLEASFSYNEQFF. CDR3 nucleotide sequence: TGTGCCAGCAGCTTGGAGGCGTCTTTCTCCTACAATGAGCAGTTCTTC.

Many counts were recorded for this clonotype. The chain recombines TRBV14 with TRBJ1-2; the D gene is possibly TRBD1 (6 bases). V lost 4 bases and J lost 4, with 10 bases in between. CDR1 and CDR2 from the germline V gene are SGHDN and FVKESK. This CDR3 is built from 13 residues. CDR3 bases: TGTGCCAGCAGCCCCTGGACAGCCTATGGCTACACCTTC. The encoded protein is CASSPWTAYGYTF.

Notes on this clonotype: Since a much larger clone is just one base distant, this may be a read error. This chain links TRBV20-1 with TRBJ2-1; 10 bases are shared with TRBD2. V was pared by 1 base and J by 3 bases, with 6 bases of the junction left unmatched. CDR3 length equals 16 residues. Germline V gene sequence: CDR1 DFQATT, CDR2 SNEGSKA (reference sequence). The CDR3 bases are TGCAGTGCTAGAGGGGGAGCGGGGGGGATCTACAATGAGCAGTTCTTC. It encodes CSARGGAGGIYNEQFF.

As regards this clonotype: The CDR3 ends on some other residue instead of the conserved phenylalanine or tryptophan, so this is likely a read error. The limits of the CDR3 on the DNA are not certain, so only TCRdb's listed CDR3 is given. This chain joins TRBV9 and TRBJ1-4; TRBD1 is the table's D call and was not checked against the DNA. The CDR3 totals 15 residues, both ends included. Germline V CDR1 and CDR2: SGDLS, YYNGEE. The CDR3 region is CASSVDAGTGEKPFL.

The chain recombines TRBV29-1 with TRBJ1-2; 8 positions match TRBD1. In germline, CDR1 is SQVTM, CDR2 ANQGSEA. The V gene end was trimmed by 6 bases and the J gene end by 0 bases; junction bases not matched to a gene: 6. There are 14 residues in the CDR3. The CDR3 sequence: CSVTGGETNYGYTF. In DNA, the CDR3 is TGCAGCGTCACAGGGGGTGAGACTAACTATGGCTACACCTTC.

With respect to this clonotype: A read error may explain this, as a much larger clone is one base away. Here the CDR3 omits its conserved ending phenylalanine or tryptophan, so a read error is the likely source. The chain couples TRBV5-1 to TRBJ2-2; D might be TRBD1 (5 bases). Germline CDR1 SGHRS, CDR2 YFSETQ. This CDR3 is 13 amino acids long. With 4 bases removed from V and 7 bases from J, the gap between germline ends came to 11 bases. Here the CDR3 reads CASSEQDDGELFL. As DNA, the CDR3 is TGCGCCAGCAGCGAACAGGATGACGGGGAGCTGTTTCTT.